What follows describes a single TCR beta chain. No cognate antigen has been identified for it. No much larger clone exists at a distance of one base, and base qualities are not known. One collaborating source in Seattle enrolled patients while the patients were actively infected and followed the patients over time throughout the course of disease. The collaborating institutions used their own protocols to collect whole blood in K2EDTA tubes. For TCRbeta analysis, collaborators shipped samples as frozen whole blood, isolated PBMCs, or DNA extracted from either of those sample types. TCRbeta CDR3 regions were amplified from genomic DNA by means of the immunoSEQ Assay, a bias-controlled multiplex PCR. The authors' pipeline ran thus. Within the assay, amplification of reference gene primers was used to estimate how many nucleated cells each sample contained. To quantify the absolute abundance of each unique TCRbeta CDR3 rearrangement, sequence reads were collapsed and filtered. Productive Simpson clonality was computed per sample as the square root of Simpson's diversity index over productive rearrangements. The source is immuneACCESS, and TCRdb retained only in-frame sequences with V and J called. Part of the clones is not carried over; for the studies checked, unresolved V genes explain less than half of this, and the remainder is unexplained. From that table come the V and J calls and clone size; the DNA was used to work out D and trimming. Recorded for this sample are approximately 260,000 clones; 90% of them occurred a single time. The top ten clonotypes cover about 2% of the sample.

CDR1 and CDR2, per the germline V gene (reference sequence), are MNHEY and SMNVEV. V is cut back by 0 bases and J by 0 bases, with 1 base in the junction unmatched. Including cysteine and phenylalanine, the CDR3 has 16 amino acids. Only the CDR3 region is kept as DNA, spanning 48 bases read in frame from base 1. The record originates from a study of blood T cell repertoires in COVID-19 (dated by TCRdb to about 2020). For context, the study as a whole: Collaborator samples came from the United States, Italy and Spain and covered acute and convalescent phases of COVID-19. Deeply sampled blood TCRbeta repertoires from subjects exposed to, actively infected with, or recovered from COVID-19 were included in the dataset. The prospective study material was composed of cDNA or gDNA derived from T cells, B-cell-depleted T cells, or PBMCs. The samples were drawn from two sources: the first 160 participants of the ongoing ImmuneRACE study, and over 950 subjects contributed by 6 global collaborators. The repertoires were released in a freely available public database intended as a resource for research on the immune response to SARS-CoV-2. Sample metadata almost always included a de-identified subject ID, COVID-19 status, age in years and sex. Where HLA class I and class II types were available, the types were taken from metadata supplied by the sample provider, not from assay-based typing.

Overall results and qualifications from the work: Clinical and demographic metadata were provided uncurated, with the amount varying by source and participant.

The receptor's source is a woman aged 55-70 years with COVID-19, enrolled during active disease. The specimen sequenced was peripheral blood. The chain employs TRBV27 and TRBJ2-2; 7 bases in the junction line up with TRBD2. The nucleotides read TGTGCCAGCAGTTTATCGGGGGGGTCGAACACCGGGGAGCTGTTTTTT. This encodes CASSLSGGSNTGELFF.